The subject of this entry is one TCR beta chain. No antigen is known for it. Within one base of it there is no much larger clone, and no base qualities were kept. This record belongs to a study of T cells in Graves' hyperthyroidism and ophthalmopathy (dated by TCRdb to between 2018 and 2020). Background for the entire study: Peripheral blood was sampled at the time of initial diagnosis, prior to any treatment. To identify TCR V-J signatures that set the groups apart, the researchers used a discovery cohort of about a hundred patients, made up of 43 with Graves' ophthalmopathy and some 60 with stable Graves' hyperthyroidism. Whether ophthalmopathy could be predicted prospectively was tested in an independent validation cohort made up of 18 to 20 hyperthyroidism patients plus 17 patients who later progressed to ophthalmopathy. The 95 to 100 discovery patients were randomly divided into training and test sets at a 7:3 ratio. In addition, the study compared T-cell repertoires in thyroid tissue and in blood from about 6 Graves' hyperthyroidism patients. After sampling, hyperthyroidism patients received methimazole starting at 30 mg daily, and ophthalmopathy patients received high-dose intravenous methylprednisolone. The paper reports TCR Vbeta CDR3 sequencing of over 120 peripheral blood samples: approximately 43 ophthalmopathy, 75 to 80 hyperthyroidism and approximately 17 progressor patients.

A patient counted as having stable Graves' hyperthyroidism if no progression to ophthalmopathy occurred over 18 months of follow-up. Hyperthyroidism patients were aged 18 to 65 years and newly diagnosed, with disease duration of less than 2 months. Any patient with an uncontrolled infection, another autoimmune disease, pregnancy or lactation was excluded. Diagnoses were established on the basis of clinical symptoms, serum thyroxine and TRAb, thyroid ultrasound, and orbital computed tomography. Ficoll-Paque density gradient centrifugation was used to isolate PBMCs from about 9 ml of fresh peripheral blood. Total RNA was extracted using Trizol reagent, and RNA quality was assessed on an Agilent 2100 Bioanalyzer. Here V drops 4 bases and J drops 1 base, and the junction holds 5 bases not matched to any gene. CDR1 SGHTA and CDR2 FQGNSA were looked up in the germline V gene. From the cysteine up to the phenylalanine, the CDR3 has a length of 15 residues. The CDR3 DNA has 45 bases and is translated from base 1.

The TCR beta CDR3 regions were amplified from RNA transcripts. A first-round RT-PCR of the TCR CDR3 used the HTBI primer set with the Qiagen OneStep RT-PCR kit. A second multiplex PCR round built the libraries, followed by size selection and purification. Sequencing of the libraries was done on an Illumina HiSeq2000 using paired-end 100 bp reads. The original methods were these. SOAPnuke was used to process the raw data, throwing out any read that contained adapters or uncalled bases, had a mean Phred below 15, or lacked an exact constant-primer or identifier match. COPE v1.2.5 was used to merge the high-quality paired reads, and each unique nucleotide sequence was defined as a clonotype. MiTCR v1.1 was used to align clonotypes to the IMGT TRBV, TRBD and TRBJ reference segments. The analysis included only V-J combinations with a frequency above 0.0001, which together covered 99% to 99.2% of the repertoires. A TCS score was defined as the ratio of F50 (clonal expansion) to E x V (chaos), with BLOSUM62-based TCRdist applied between CDR3 peptides within each V-J. Welch's t-statistics and random forest reduced around 510 V-J features to roughly 13, which were used in a naive Bayes classifier (R e1071). The Morisita-Horn index was used to measure how similar the thyroid and blood repertoires were. Using fastp at Q25 and MiXCR, TCRdb reprocessed the public reads and kept productive beta chains. Rows merge per CDR3 protein into single entries with the most common DNA and genes. The V and J calls and clone size are TCRdb's, not the authors'. This sample comprises roughly 700,000 distinct CDR3 sequences, 35% of them detected only once. Around 32% of the sample rests with the top ten.

What the research found in general, with its limitations: A model built on a 13 V-J signature distinguished ophthalmopathy from stable hyperthyroidism, reaching about 89% sensitivity and about 81% specificity in cross-validation and 80%/75% in testing. Blood samples also contained most of the expanded thyroid clonotypes (frequency above 0.001), which suggests that blood repertoires may reflect thyroid immune responses. No statistical method was used to fix the sample size in advance, and group allocation was not hidden from the investigators. In validation, the model predicted progression to ophthalmopathy with approximately 71% sensitivity and less than 75% specificity, a median of 6.5 months before onset.

The source material was blood. This receptor chain uses TRBV7-2 and TRBJ2-5, with 8 middle bases fitting TRBD1. The sequence derives from a woman in her forties with Graves' hyperthyroidism. In nucleotide form, the sequence is TGTGCCAGCAGCTACCGGGGACAGGCCCAAGAGACCCAGTACTTC. Translated, this gives CASSYRGQAQETQYF.